This TCR beta chain was captured in a study of read filtering for tumor transcriptome and immune sequencing. Overall study: R-ISS stage counts were 8 for I, about 16 for II, six or seven for III. Whole-study findings and limits: This fraction held mixed bone marrow immune cells after CD138-negative sorting.

This library used about 360 ng RNA and molecular barcoded adaptors spanning alpha/delta and beta/gamma chains. MiXCR, applied by TCRdb to the reads, yields one record per CDR3 protein. This sample yields 100,000 to 150,000 distinct CDR3 sequences, of which around 14% are seen a single time; roughly 7.6% belongs to the top ten. Germline values: CDR1 SGHVS, CDR2 FNYEAQ. The CDR3 totals 16 residues. V gave up 1 base and J gave up 7 bases; unmatched junction bases: 7. This clonotype was found many times. Its specificity is unknown. This receptor was taken from a donor aged 40 or over with multiple myeloma. Sequencing input: a population of CD138-negative cells sorted from bone marrow. This chain links TRBV7-6 with TRBJ2-1, with 10 bases lining up with TRBD2. The CDR3 here is CASSLVASGRGNEQFF. The CDR3 DNA is TGTGCCAGCAGCTTAGTGGCTAGCGGGAGAGGAAATGAGCAGTTCTTC.